The sequence of this T cell receptor beta chain was determined in a study of T cell responses to AZD1222 COVID-19 vaccine. Generated by immunoSEQ multiplex PCR, the TCRdb table keeps only in-frame clones and is missing some. The sample consists of 150,000 to 200,000 clones, approximately 95% of them appearing once. V was pared by 5 bases and J by 5 bases, with 12 bases between. This CDR3 region has 13 residues. The chain employs TRBV12-3 or TRBV12-4 and TRBJ1-1; D unclear. The source of this sequence is an adult in good health. The sequences come from peripheral blood, collected on day 0 of AZD1222 vaccination. This CDR3 reads CASSNELETEAFF. CDR3 sequence (DNA): TGTGCCAGCAGTAATGAGCTCGAAACTGAAGCTTTCTTT.